This TCR beta chain comes out of a study of T cell clonality in common variable immunodeficiency. Study outcomes and limitations: In common variable immunodeficiency, TCR beta chains reportedly carried fewer deletions and N-nucleotide insertions.

Produced via immunoSEQ multiplex PCR; TCRdb's table is partial and in-frame only. The repertoire shows around 16,000 clones, none seen only once; the top ten take over 12%. CVID meant reduced serum IgG, IgA and/or IgM plus specific antibody deficiency. CVID subjects were some 15 female and 29 male, aged roughly 9 to 64. CVID subjects were neither ill nor on immunomodulatory or immunosuppressive medication at sampling. Points on this clone: Its antigen is not known. The read stops 3 residues short of the end of the CDR3; the missing end is completed from the germline J gene.

Between the trimmed V and J ends, which lost 5 bases and 2 bases, there was a span of 13 bases. The CDR3 extends over 15 amino acids. The germline gives CDR1 KGHSH, CDR2 LQKENI. The chain carries TRBV18 and TRBJ1-5, with a tentative D call TRBD1 (6 bases). Source material: peripheral blood mononuclear cells. The TCR sequence derives from a human donor with common variable immunodeficiency. CDR3 DNA (partial): TGTGCCAGCTCAATCACAGGGACGGGCAATCAGCCC. As protein: CASSITGTGNQP. The whole CDR3 protein is CASSITGTGNQPQHF.